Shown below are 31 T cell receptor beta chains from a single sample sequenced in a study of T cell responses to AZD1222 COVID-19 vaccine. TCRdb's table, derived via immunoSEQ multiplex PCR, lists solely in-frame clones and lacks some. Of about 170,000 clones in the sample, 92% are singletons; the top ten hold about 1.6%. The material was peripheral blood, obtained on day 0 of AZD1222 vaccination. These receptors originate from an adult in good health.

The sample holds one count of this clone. The DNA of the CDR3 is TGTGCCAGCAGTTCGCACCTAGACGGAAGATATGGCTACACCTTC. This translates into CASSSHLDGRYGYTF. This sequence joins TRBV27 and TRBJ1-2; D not certain. V shed 4 bases and J shed 5 bases, with 17 bases lying between them. CDR3 length: 15 residues. In germline, CDR1 is MNHEY, CDR2 SMNVEV (reference sequence).

The CDR3 DNA reads TGTGCCAGCAGTTACTCGACAGGAAGGTCCTACGAGCAGTACTTC. Translated: CASSYSTGRSYEQYF. The V call is TRBV6-5, the J call TRBJ2-7, with D possibly TRBD1 on 6 matching bases. V was clipped by 0 bases and J by 1 base, with 10 bases between them. Germline V gene lookup returns CDR1 MNHEY and CDR2 SVGAGI. This CDR3 has 15 amino acids.

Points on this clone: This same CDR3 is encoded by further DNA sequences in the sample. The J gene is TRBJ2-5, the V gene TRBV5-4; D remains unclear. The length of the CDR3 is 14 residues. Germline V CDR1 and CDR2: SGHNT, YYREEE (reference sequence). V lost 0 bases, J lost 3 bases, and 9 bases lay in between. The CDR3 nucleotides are TGTGCCAGCAGCTTGGGTTCAGTAGAAGAGACCCAGTACTTC. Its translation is CASSLGSVEETQYF.

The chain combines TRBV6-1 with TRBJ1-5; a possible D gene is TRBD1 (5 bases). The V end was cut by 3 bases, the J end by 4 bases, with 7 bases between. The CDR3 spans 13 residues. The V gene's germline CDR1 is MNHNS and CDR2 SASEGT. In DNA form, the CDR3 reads TGTGCCAGCAGTGAGAGACAGAATCAGCCCCAGCATTTT. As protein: CASSERQNQPQHF.

This CDR3 reads CASSLDGGLLGTNEKLFF. The CDR3 region has the DNA TGCGCCAGCAGCCTAGATGGGGGGTTATTGGGAACTAATGAAAAACTGTTTTTT. The V call is TRBV4-1, the J call TRBJ1-4; D possibly corresponds to TRBD1 (5 bases). The CDR3 covers 18 residues. The germline V gene has CDR1 MGHRA and CDR2 YSYEKL. Trimming stripped 4 bases from V and 1 base from J, with 19 bases between.

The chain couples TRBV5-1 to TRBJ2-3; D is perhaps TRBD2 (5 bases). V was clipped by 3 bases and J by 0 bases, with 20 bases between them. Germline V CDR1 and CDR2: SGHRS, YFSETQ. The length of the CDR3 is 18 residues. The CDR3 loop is CASSYKYQSGASTDTQYF. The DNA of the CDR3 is TGCGCCAGCAGCTATAAATACCAGAGCGGTGCTAGCACAGATACGCAGTATTTT.

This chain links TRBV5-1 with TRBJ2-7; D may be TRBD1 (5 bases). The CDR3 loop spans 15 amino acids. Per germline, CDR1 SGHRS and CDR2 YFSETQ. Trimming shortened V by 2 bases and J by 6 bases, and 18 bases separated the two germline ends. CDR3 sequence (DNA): TGCGCCAGCAGCTTACAAACCCAAGGGGTCCGCGAGCAGTACTTC. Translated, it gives CASSLQTQGVREQYF.

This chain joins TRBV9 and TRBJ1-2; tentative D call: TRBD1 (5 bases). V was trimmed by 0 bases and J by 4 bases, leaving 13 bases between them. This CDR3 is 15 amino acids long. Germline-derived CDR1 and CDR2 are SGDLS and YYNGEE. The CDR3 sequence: CASSVAQGQGYGYTF. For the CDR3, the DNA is TGTGCCAGCAGCGTAGCTCAGGGTCAGGGCTATGGCTACACCTTC.

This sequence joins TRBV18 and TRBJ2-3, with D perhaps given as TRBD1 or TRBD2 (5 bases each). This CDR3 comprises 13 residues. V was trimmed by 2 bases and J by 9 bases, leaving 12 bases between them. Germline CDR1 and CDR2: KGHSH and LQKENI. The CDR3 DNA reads TGTGCCAGCTCACCAAATTTGGGGGAAACGCAGTATTTT. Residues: CASSPNLGETQYF. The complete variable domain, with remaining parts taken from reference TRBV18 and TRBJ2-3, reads NAGVMQNPRHLVRRRGQEARLRCSPMKGHSHVYWYRQLPEEGLKFMVYLQKENIIDESGMPKERFSAEFPKEGPSILRIQQVVRGDSAAYFCASSPNLGETQYFGPGTRLTVL.

CDR3 coding DNA: TGTGCCAGCAGCTTGGTCGCTGGGAACAGCAATCAGCCCCAGCATTTT. Protein sequence: CASSLVAGNSNQPQHF. This rearrangement joins TRBV5-5 to TRBJ1-5; D call uncertain. CDR1 is SGHKS, CDR2 YYEKEE, per germline (reference sequence). The length of the CDR3 is 16 residues. Trimming took off 0 bases at V and 1 base at J, with 11 bases between the two ends.

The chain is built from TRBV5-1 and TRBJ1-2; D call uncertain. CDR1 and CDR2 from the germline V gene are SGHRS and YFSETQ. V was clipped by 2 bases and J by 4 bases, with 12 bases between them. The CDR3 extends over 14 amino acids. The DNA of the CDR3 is TGCGCCAGCAGCTTAGAGGGCGGAAGCTATGGCTACACCTTC. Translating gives CASSLEGGSYGYTF.

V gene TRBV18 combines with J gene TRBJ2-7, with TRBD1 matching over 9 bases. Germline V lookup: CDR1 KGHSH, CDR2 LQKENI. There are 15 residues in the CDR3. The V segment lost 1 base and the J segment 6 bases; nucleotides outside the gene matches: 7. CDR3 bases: TGTGCCAGCTCACCACAGGGGACAGGGAAAAGCGAGCAGTACTTC. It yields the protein CASSPQGTGKSEQYF.

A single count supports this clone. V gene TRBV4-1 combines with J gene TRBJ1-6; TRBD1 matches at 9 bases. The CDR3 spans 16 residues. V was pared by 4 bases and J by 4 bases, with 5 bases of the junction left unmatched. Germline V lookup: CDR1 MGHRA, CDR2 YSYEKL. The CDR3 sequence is CASSRSTGGYNSPLHF. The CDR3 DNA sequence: TGCGCCAGCAGCCGGTCGACAGGGGGTTATAATTCACCCCTCCACTTT.

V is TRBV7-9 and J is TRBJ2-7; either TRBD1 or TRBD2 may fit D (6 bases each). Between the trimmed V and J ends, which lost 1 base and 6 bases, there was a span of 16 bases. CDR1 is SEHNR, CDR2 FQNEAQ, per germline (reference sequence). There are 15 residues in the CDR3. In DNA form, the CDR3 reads TGTGCCAGCAGCTTAGTATCCTTGGGGGGCGGCGAGCAGTACTTC. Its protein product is CASSLVSLGGGEQYF.

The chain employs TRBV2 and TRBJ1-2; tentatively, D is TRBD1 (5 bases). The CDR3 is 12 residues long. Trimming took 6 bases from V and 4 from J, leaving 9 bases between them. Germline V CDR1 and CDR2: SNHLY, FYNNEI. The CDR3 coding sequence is TGTGCCAGCAGACCGGGGCTCTATGGCTACACCTTC. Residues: CASRPGLYGYTF.

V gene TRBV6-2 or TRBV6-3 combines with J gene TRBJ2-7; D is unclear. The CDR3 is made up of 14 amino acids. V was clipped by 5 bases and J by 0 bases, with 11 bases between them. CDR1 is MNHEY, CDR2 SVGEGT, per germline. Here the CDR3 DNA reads TGTGCCAGCAGTCCGACACATAACTCCTACGAGCAGTACTTC. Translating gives CASSPTHNSYEQYF.

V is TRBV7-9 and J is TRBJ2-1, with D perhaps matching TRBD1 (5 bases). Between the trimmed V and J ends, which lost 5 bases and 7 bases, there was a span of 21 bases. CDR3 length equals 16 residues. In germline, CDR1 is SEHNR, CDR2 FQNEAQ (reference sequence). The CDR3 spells CASSPEGASLGNEQFF. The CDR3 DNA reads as TGTGCCAGCAGCCCAGAAGGGGCATCCCTTGGGAATGAGCAGTTCTTC.

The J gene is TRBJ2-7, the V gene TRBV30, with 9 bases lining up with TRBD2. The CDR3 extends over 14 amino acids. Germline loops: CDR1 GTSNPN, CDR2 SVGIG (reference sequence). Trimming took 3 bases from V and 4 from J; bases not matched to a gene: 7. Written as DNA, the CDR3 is TGTGCCTGGAGAAAAGCGGGAGGCAGGTACGAGCAGTACTTC. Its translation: CAWRKAGGRYEQYF.

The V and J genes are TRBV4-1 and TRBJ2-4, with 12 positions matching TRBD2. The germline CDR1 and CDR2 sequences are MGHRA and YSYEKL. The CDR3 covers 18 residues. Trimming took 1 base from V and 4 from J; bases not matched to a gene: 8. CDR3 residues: CASSQVTGGLAGKNIQYF. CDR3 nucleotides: TGCGCCAGCAGCCAAGTAACCGGGGGACTAGCGGGTAAAAACATTCAGTACTTC.

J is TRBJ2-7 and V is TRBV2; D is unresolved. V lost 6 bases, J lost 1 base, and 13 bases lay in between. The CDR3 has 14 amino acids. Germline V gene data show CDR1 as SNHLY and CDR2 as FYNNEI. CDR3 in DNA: TGTGCCAGCAGGGTAGGGATTGGGTCCTACGAGCAGTACTTC. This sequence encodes CASRVGIGSYEQYF. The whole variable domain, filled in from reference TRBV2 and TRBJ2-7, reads EPEVTQTPSHQVTQMGQEVILRCVPISNHLYFYWYRQILGQKVEFLVSFYNNEISEKSEIFDDQFSVERPDGSNFTLKIRSTKLEDSAMYFCASRVGIGSYEQYFGPGTRLTVT.

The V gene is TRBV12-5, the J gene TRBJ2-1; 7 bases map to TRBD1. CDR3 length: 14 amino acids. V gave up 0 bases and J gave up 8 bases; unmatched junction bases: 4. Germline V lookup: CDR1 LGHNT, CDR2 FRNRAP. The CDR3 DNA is TGTGCTAGTGGTTTGGTAGCAGGGGGTCATGAGCAGTTCTTC. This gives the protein CASGLVAGGHEQFF.

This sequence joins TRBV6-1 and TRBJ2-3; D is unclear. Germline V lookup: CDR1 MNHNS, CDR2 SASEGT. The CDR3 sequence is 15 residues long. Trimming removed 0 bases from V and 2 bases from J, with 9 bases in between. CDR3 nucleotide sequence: TGTGCCAGCAGTGAAGCGGGGTGGCACACAGATACGCAGTATTTT. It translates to CASSEAGWHTDTQYF.

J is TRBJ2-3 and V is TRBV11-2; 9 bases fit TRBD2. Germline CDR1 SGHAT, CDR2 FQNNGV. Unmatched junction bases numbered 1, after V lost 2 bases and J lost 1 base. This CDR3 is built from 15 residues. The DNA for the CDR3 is TGTGCCAGCAGCTTAAGGACTAGCGGCACAGATACGCAGTATTTT. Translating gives CASSLRTSGTDTQYF.

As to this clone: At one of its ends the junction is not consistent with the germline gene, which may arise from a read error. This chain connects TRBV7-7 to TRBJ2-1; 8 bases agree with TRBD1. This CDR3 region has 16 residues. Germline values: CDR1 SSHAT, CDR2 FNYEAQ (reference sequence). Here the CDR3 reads CASSSTGASSYNEQFF. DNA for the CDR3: TGTGCTAGCAGTTCGACAGGGGCGAGCTCCTACAATGAGCAGTTCTTC.

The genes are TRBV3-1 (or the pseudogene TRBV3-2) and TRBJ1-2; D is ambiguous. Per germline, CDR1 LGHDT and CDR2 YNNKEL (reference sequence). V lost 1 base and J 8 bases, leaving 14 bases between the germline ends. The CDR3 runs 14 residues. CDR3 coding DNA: TGTGCCAGCAGCCAAGCCTCCTTAACTGGGGGCTACACCTTC. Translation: CASSQASLTGGYTF.

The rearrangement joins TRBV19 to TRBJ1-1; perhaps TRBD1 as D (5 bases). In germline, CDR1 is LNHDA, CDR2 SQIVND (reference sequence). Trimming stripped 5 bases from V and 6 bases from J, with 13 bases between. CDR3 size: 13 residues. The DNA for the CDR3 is TGTGCCAGTAGTGTTCGGGGACTCTCTGAAGCTTTCTTT. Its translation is CASSVRGLSEAFF.

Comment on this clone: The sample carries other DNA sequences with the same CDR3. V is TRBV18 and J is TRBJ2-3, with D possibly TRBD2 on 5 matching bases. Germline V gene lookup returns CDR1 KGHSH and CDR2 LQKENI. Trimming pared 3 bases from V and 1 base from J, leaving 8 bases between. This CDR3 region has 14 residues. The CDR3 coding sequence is TGTGCCAGCTCACCGGGCGGGCGCACAGATACGCAGTATTTT. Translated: CASSPGGRTDTQYF.

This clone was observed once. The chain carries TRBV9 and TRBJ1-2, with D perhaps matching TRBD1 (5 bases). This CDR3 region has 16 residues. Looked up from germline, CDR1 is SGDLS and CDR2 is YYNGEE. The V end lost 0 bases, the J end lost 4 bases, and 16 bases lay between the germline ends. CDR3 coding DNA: TGTGCCAGCAGCGTAGAAGTCTCAGGACAACTCTATGGCTACACCTTC. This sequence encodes CASSVEVSGQLYGYTF.

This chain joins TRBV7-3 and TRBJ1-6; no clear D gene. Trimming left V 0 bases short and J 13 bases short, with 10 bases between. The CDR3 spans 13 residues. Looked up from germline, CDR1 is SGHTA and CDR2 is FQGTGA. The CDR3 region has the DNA TGTGCCAGCAGCTTAACTGGTGGGTCCCCCCTCCACTTT. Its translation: CASSLTGGSPLHF.

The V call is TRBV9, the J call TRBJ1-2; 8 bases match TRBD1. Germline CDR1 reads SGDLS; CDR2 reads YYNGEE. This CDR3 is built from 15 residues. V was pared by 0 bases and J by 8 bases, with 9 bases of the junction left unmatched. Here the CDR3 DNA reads TGTGCCAGCAGCGTAGAAGGGGGGACAGGTGTAGGCTACACCTTC. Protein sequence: CASSVEGGTGVGYTF.

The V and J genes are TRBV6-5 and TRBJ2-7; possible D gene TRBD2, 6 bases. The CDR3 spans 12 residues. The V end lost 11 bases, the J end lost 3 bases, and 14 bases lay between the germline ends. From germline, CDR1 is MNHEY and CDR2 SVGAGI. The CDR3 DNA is TGTGCCGGCGCCCGGGACTTCTACGAGCAGTACTTC. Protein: CAGARDFYEQYF.